This TCR beta chain was sequenced for a study of T cells in Graves' hyperthyroidism and ophthalmopathy. Authors of the study amplified TCR beta CDR3 regions from RNA transcripts. HTBI primers drove first-round RT-PCR of the TCR CDR3. One entry per CDR3 protein, called by TCRdb with MiXCR from the multiplex PCR reads. This sample has approximately 600,000 distinct CDR3 sequences, with around 20% found just once. The V and J ends lost 4 bases and 3 bases, in that order; junction bases with no gene match: 5. The CDR3 extends over 14 amino acids. Germline V gene data show CDR1 as SGHRS and CDR2 as YFSETQ. Fresh peripheral blood, approximately 9.1 ml, was the source of the PBMCs. This clonotype was recorded many times.

Sequencing was carried out using blood. This chain links TRBV5-1 with TRBJ2-3; 7 bases align to TRBD1. The clonotype comes from a man younger than 40 with Graves' ophthalmopathy. In nucleotides, the CDR3 is TGCGCCAGCAGCGTCAGGGGGTTAACAGATACGCAGTATTTT. This sequence encodes CASSVRGLTDTQYF. Full variable domain (rest looked up from reference TRBV5-1 and TRBJ2-3): KAGVTQTPRYLIKTRGQQVTLSCSPISGHRSVSWYQQTPGQGLQFLFEYFSETQRNKGNFPGRFSGRQFSNSRSEMNVSTLELGDSALYLCASSVRGLTDTQYFGPGTRLTVL.